The 20 T cell receptor beta chains reported below all come from one sample, sequenced in a study of radiation and T cells in renal cell carcinoma. Using immunoSEQ multiplex PCR, the repertoire was profiled, and TCRdb retains in-frame clones only, with some absent. This table holds 140,000 to 150,000 clones, approximately 86% found once. Time point noted: blood 4 weeks post-SBRT, at nephrectomy. Treatment denoted: 15 Gy SBRT to primary tumor, nephrectomy 4 weeks later. Sample: blood, taken from a patient whose treatment included radiotherapy and nephrectomy. The receptors were gathered from a woman aged 45-65 years with renal cell carcinoma.

The rearrangement joins TRBV5-1 to TRBJ1-4; no reliable D call. Trimming pared 4 bases from V and 8 bases from J, leaving 9 bases between. Germline-derived CDR1 and CDR2 are SGHRS and YFSETQ. The CDR3 extends over 12 amino acids. The chain's CDR3 is CASSDGVEKLFF. As DNA, the CDR3 is TGCGCCAGCAGCGACGGGGTGGAAAAACTGTTTTTT.

V usage is TRBV6-1 and J usage is TRBJ2-7, with a possible D match to TRBD2 (5 bases). The CDR3 totals 13 residues. Germline CDR1 reads MNHNS; CDR2 reads SASEGT. V gave up 9 bases and J gave up 2 bases, with 14 bases separating them. CDR3 region: CASSPSPAYEQYF. Here the CDR3 DNA reads TGTGCCAGTTCTCCTAGCCCAGCCTACGAGCAGTACTTC.

This sequence joins TRBV29-1 and TRBJ2-5; D is undetermined. Germline V CDR1 and CDR2: SQVTM, ANQGSEA. The CDR3 is 12 amino acids. V gave up 6 bases and J gave up 1 base, with 9 bases separating them. The CDR3 DNA follows: TGCAGCGTGAACCGGGTCCAAGAGACCCAGTACTTC. Encoded protein: CSVNRVQETQYF.

This rearrangement joins TRBV14 to TRBJ1-6, with D possibly TRBD1 on 5 matching bases. The CDR3 sequence is 15 residues long. Germline CDR1 and CDR2: SGHDN and FVKESK. Between the trimmed V and J ends, which lost 4 bases and 8 bases, there was a span of 15 bases. Written as DNA, the CDR3 is TGTGCCAGCAGCCGTTCCGGGACTTCTGATTCACCCCTCCACTTT. Translation gives CASSRSGTSDSPLHF. Complete variable domain (other parts from reference TRBV14 and TRBJ1-6): EAGVTQFPSHSVIEKGQTVTLRCDPISGHDNLYWYRRVMGKEIKFLLHFVKESKQDESGMPNNRFLAERTGGTYSTLKVQPAELEDSGVYFCASSRSGTSDSPLHFGNGTRLTVT.

This rearrangement joins TRBV5-6 to TRBJ2-3, with 7 positions matching TRBD1. The CDR3 spans 15 residues. V lost 4 bases and J lost 4; bases outside the gene matches: 9. Germline V gene sequence: CDR1 SGHDT, CDR2 YYEEEE. The CDR3 DNA is TGTGCCAGCAGCCCAACGACAGGGCTGGCAGATACGCAGTATTTT. Translation gives CASSPTTGLADTQYF.

CDR3 region: CASRLGAGGSYNEQFF. DNA of the CDR3: TGTGCCAGCAGGTTGGGGGCAGGCGGCTCCTACAATGAGCAGTTCTTC. J is TRBJ2-1 and V is TRBV6-6; TRBD1 is a possible D gene (6 bases). This CDR3 has 16 residues. The V end lost 6 bases, the J end lost 0 bases, and 15 bases lay between the germline ends. Germline V gene data show CDR1 as MNHNY and CDR2 as SVGAGI (reference sequence).

The J gene is TRBJ2-5, the V gene TRBV19; no firm D call. CDR1 and CDR2 from the germline V gene are LNHDA and SQIVND (reference sequence). There are 13 residues in the CDR3. Trimming took 5 bases from V and 5 from J, leaving 12 bases between them. The CDR3 region has the DNA TGTGCCAGTAGTGTAAACTTTGGCGAGACCCAGTACTTC. Translation: CASSVNFGETQYF.

The gene calls are TRBV4-1 and TRBJ2-1; the D is unclear. This CDR3 has 15 amino acids. Germline V lookup: CDR1 MGHRA, CDR2 YSYEKL. Trimming shortened V by 0 bases and J by 4 bases, and 10 bases separated the two germline ends. CDR3 sequence reads: CASSQDLNGYNEQFF. The CDR3 DNA reads TGCGCCAGCAGCCAAGATCTCAACGGTTACAATGAGCAGTTCTTC.

The chain joins TRBV27 to TRBJ1-4, with D unclear. The V end lost 5 bases, the J end lost 11 bases, and 15 bases lay between the germline ends. Germline V gene lookup returns CDR1 MNHEY and CDR2 SMNVEV (reference sequence). This CDR3 contains 13 residues. CDR3 residues: CASSRQVLGKLFF. The CDR3 DNA sequence: TGTGCCAGCAGTAGGCAGGTTCTCGGTAAACTGTTTTTT.

The chain joins TRBV5-6 to TRBJ2-2, with D maybe TRBD1 (5 bases). The length of the CDR3 is 12 residues. Germline V gene sequence: CDR1 SGHDT, CDR2 YYEEEE. The V end was cut by 6 bases, the J end by 5 bases, with 8 bases between. CDR3 sequence (DNA): TGTGCCAGCAACTCAGGGACCGGGGAGCTGTTTTTT. Translating it yields CASNSGTGELFF.

The chain joins TRBV19 to TRBJ1-6; D possibly corresponds to TRBD1 (6 bases). V was cut by 6 bases and J by 7 bases, with 10 bases left in between. This CDR3 comprises 13 residues. Germline V gene sequence: CDR1 LNHDA, CDR2 SQIVND (reference sequence). This chain's CDR3 is CASRSQGNSPLHF. The CDR3 DNA follows: TGTGCCAGTAGAAGCCAGGGGAATTCACCCCTCCACTTT.

This sequence joins TRBV28 and TRBJ2-5; 8 nucleotides agree with TRBD1. V was pared by 6 bases and J by 4 bases, with 7 bases of the junction left unmatched. The CDR3 loop spans 14 amino acids. Germline CDR1 and CDR2: MDHEN and SYDVKM. CDR3 residues: CASRVTGGGETQYF. The CDR3 bases are TGTGCCAGCAGAGTAACAGGGGGAGGAGAGACCCAGTACTTC. The full variable domain, rest sourced from reference TRBV28 and TRBJ2-5, is DVKVTQSSRYLVKRTGEKVFLECVQDMDHENMFWYRQDPGLGLRLIYFSYDVKMKEKGDIPEGYSVSREKKERFSLILESASTNQTSMYLCASRVTGGGETQYFGPGTRLLVL.

The chain links TRBV6-1 to TRBJ2-7; perhaps TRBD2 as D (5 bases). V lost 1 base and J 3 bases, leaving 10 bases between the germline ends. The CDR3 totals 14 residues. The germline CDR1 and CDR2 sequences are MNHNS and SASEGT. The DNA for the CDR3 is TGTGCCAGCAGTGAAGGGGGTAGCGACTACGAGCAGTACTTC. It encodes CASSEGGSDYEQYF.

The rearrangement joins TRBV6-1 to TRBJ2-7; D call uncertain. V lost 3 bases to trimming and J lost 1 base, with 10 bases between them. CDR1 and CDR2 (germline): MNHNS, SASEGT. The CDR3 is 14 amino acids. In DNA, the CDR3 is TGTGCCAGCAGTGATTTTCCGCGATCCTACGAGCAGTACTTC. It yields the protein CASSDFPRSYEQYF.

The chain carries TRBV6-1 and TRBJ2-7; D might be TRBD1 or TRBD2, each matching 6 bases. Trimming took off 2 bases at V and 5 bases at J, with 19 bases between the two ends. The CDR3 runs 16 residues. The germline CDR1 and CDR2 sequences are MNHNS and SASEGT. CDR3 coding DNA: TGTGCCAGCAGTGAACTAGCGTGGGGGGCTGACAACGAGCAGTACTTC. Encoded protein: CASSELAWGADNEQYF.

The rearrangement uses TRBV13 and TRBJ2-5; no clear D gene. Germline values: CDR1 PRHDT, CDR2 FYEKMQ (reference sequence). The V gene lost 5 bases and the J gene lost 0 bases, with 4 bases spanning the gap. The CDR3 loop spans 12 amino acids. The CDR3 DNA follows: TGTGCCAGCAGCCCGTACCAAGAGACCCAGTACTTC. As protein: CASSPYQETQYF.

The chain couples TRBV4-1 to TRBJ2-5; TRBD1 or TRBD2 may be the D gene (5 bases each). Germline assignment: CDR1 MGHRA and CDR2 YSYEKL. CDR3 size: 13 residues. V was shortened by 5 bases and J by 5 bases, with 12 bases between the two germline ends. The CDR3 DNA is TGCGCCAGCAGCAAGGGGACCTACGAGACCCAGTACTTC. Protein sequence: CASSKGTYETQYF.

This clone was detected only once. The V gene is TRBV9, the J gene TRBJ1-1; 9 nucleotides match TRBD1. After removal of 0 bases from V and 4 bases from J, the junction contained 10 bases not matched to a gene. Germline CDR1 is SGDLS and CDR2 is YYNGEE. This CDR3 has 17 amino acids. CDR3 residues: CASSVVGTGWDTTEAFF. In DNA, the CDR3 is TGTGCCAGCAGCGTAGTGGGGACAGGGTGGGACACCACTGAAGCTTTCTTT.

Here the CDR3 reads CASSLGDLQTQYF. CDR3 coding DNA: TGTGCCAGCAGCTTAGGAGACTTGCAGACCCAGTACTTC. The chain combines TRBV7-6 with TRBJ2-5; D is undetermined. The germline V and J ends were trimmed by 1 base and 6 bases, with 9 bases remaining between them. This CDR3 region has 13 residues. Per germline, CDR1 SGHVS and CDR2 FNYEAQ.

The CDR3 loop reads CASSLPGQGARGYTF. In DNA form, the CDR3 reads TGTGCCAGCAGCTTACCGGGACAGGGGGCTCGGGGCTACACCTTC. The chain has TRBV5-4 and TRBJ1-2; 12 positions agree with TRBD1. The J segment lost 8 bases and the V segment lost 2 bases, leaving 7 bases of the junction unmatched. The CDR3 runs 15 residues. Germline V CDR1 and CDR2: SGHNT, YYREEE (reference sequence).